A selection of T cell receptor beta chains follows, all from one sample in a study of T cell changes during pregnancy in multiple sclerosis. Only in-frame clones appear in the TCRdb table, and some are missing; sequencing was by immunoSEQ multiplex PCR. This table holds 40,000 to 50,000 clones, roughly nine tenths found once. The material sequenced was CD4+ T cells from peripheral blood mononuclear cells, taken in the second trimester of pregnancy. Receptors originate from a female donor in good health, enrolled as a control in a pregnancy study. Each CDR3 is given with its conserved first and last residue. Fields, in order: J gene, V gene, D gene, clone size, CDR3 protein, CDR3 DNA. D genes are given only for firm matches. Size is omitted from some rows. Given values are once, few, many or a class for expanded clones.

TRBJ1-2 | TRBV10-2 | . | . | CASSESFALPLGYGYTF | TGCGCCAGCAGTGAGTCGTTTGCACTACCCTTGGGCTATGGCTACACCTTC
TRBJ2-3 | TRBV7-2 | . | . | CASSEVVGGFTDTQYF | TGTGCCAGCAGCGAGGTGGTCGGGGGATTCACAGATACGCAGTATTTT
TRBJ1-5 | TRBV15 | . | once | CATSRDLRNQPQHF | TGTGCCACCAGCAGAGATTTGAGGAATCAGCCCCAGCATTTT
TRBJ2-1 | TRBV7-2 | TRBD1 | . | CASSPGTGALYNEQFF | TGTGCCAGCAGCCCGGGGACAGGAGCGTTATACAATGAGCAGTTCTTC
TRBJ2-4 | TRBV7-3 | TRBD2 | . | CASSLSGGAKNIQYF | TGTGCCAGCAGCTTAAGCGGGGGGGCCAAAAACATTCAGTACTTC
TRBJ1-2 | TRBV6-1 | TRBD1 | . | CASSVTGGNGYTF | TGTGCCAGCAGTGTCACAGGGGGCAATGGCTACACCTTC
TRBJ1-6 | TRBV19 | TRBD1 | . | CASSNRDRVNSPLHF | TGTGCCAGTAGTAACCGGGACAGGGTTAATTCACCCCTCCACTTT
TRBJ1-2 | TRBV7-2 | TRBD1 | . | CASSLETGTGGGGYTF | TGTGCCAGCAGCTTAGAGACCGGGACAGGGGGAGGCGGCTACACCTTC
TRBJ1-6 | TRBV6-5 | TRBD1 | . | CASTPDRFNSPLHF | TGTGCCAGCACCCCGGACAGGTTTAATTCACCCCTCCACTTT
TRBJ1-2 | TRBV29-1 | . | once | CSVGARLYGYTF | TGCAGCGTTGGGGCCAGGCTCTATGGCTACACCTTC
TRBJ2-5 | TRBV14 | TRBD2 | . | CASSLGLAGVETQYF | TGTGCCAGCAGCCTAGGACTAGCGGGGGTAGAGACCCAGTACTTC
TRBJ2-3 | TRBV10-3 | TRBD1 | . | CAISVGGQAASTDTQYF | TGTGCCATCAGTGTCGGGGGACAGGCTGCGTCCACAGATACGCAGTATTTT
TRBJ1-2 | TRBV30 | . | . | CAWSRGANYGYTF | TGTGCCTGGAGCCGCGGAGCTAACTATGGCTACACCTTC
TRBJ2-7 | TRBV5-1 | . | . | CASSTRPGETGYEQYF | TGCGCCAGCAGCACCCGCCCAGGCGAAACGGGGTACGAGCAGTACTTC
TRBJ1-6 | TRBV5-4 | . | . | CASSFLGGVTPLHF | TGTGCCAGCAGCTTCTTAGGGGGGGTCACACCCCTCCACTTT
TRBJ1-1 | TRBV7-3 | . | . | CASSLGSGTEAFF | TGTGCCAGCAGCTTAGGTTCAGGGACTGAAGCTTTCTTT
TRBJ2-2 | TRBV7-9 | . | . | CASSLIPGIQNTGELFF | TGTGCCAGCAGCTTAATTCCAGGGATCCAAAACACCGGGGAGCTGTTTTTT
TRBJ1-2 | TRBV4-1 | . | . | CASSQDRVAAYGYTF | TGCGCCAGCAGCCAAGATCGGGTGGCGGCTTATGGCTACACCTTC
TRBJ2-5 | TRBV7-2 | TRBD2 | . | CASSPGLAVGTQYF | TGTGCCAGCAGCCCAGGACTAGCGGTGGGGACCCAGTACTTC
TRBJ1-4 | TRBV30 | . | . | CAWDGGASGEKLFF | TGTGCCTGGGACGGAGGGGCATCAGGAGAAAAACTGTTTTTT
TRBJ1-1 | TRBV19 | TRBD1 | . | CASSMTGGWTEAFF | TGTGCCAGTAGTATGACAGGGGGGTGGACTGAAGCTTTCTTT
TRBJ2-1 | TRBV4-3 | . | . | CASSQDTGDNEQFF | TGCGCCAGCAGCCAAGATACCGGGGACAATGAGCAGTTCTTC
TRBJ2-7 | TRBV5-1 | . | . | CASSRTTDEQYF | TGCGCCAGCAGCCGGACGACAGACGAGCAGTACTTC
TRBJ1-5 | TRBV4-1 | . | . | CASSQDPTTGWAQHF | TGCGCCAGCAGCCAAGATCCGACCACGGGGTGGGCCCAGCATTTT
TRBJ2-5 | TRBV6-6 | . | . | CASRTPGDPFQETQYF | TGTGCCAGCAGAACACCGGGGGATCCCTTCCAAGAGACCCAGTACTTC
TRBJ1-2 | TRBV7-9 | TRBD1 | . | CASSLGGQAIEYYGYTF | TGTGCCAGCAGCTTAGGGGGACAGGCTATTGAATACTATGGCTACACCTTC
TRBJ1-1 | TRBV10-3 | . | . | CAISADRGNTEAFF | TGTGCCATCAGTGCAGACCGGGGGAACACTGAAGCTTTCTTT
TRBJ1-2 | TRBV7-3 | . | . | CASSEGGGNDGYTF | TGTGCCAGCAGCGAAGGGGGGGGCAACGATGGCTACACCTTC
TRBJ2-5 | TRBV9 | . | . | CASSRGAGETQYF | TGTGCCAGCAGCCGGGGGGCCGGAGAGACCCAGTACTTC
TRBJ2-3 | TRBV12-5 | . | . | CASGLVRDTISTDTQYF | TGTGCTAGTGGTTTGGTAAGGGACACTATTAGCACAGATACGCAGTATTTT
TRBJ1-5 | TRBV19 | . | . | CASSTVGNQPQHF | TGTGCCAGTAGTACGGTAGGCAATCAGCCCCAGCATTTT
TRBJ1-5 | TRBV5-1 | TRBD1 | few | CASSPLGTGNQPQHF | TGCGCCAGCAGCCCTCTTGGGACAGGGAATCAGCCCCAGCATTTT
TRBJ2-5 | TRBV5-1 | TRBD1 | . | CASSSVPGGAETQYF | TGCGCCAGCAGCAGCGTTCCAGGGGGCGCGGAGACCCAGTACTTC
TRBJ1-1 | TRBV10-3 | TRBD1 | . | CASTRGGNTEAFF | TGTGCCTCCACCCGAGGGGGCAACACTGAAGCTTTCTTT
TRBJ1-2 | TRBV4-3 | TRBD1 | . | CASSQPGTEDNYGYTF | TGCGCCAGCAGCCAGCCCGGGACAGAAGACAACTATGGCTACACCTTC
TRBJ1-2 | TRBV7-2 | . | . | CASSLGVNYGYTF | TGTGCCAGCAGCTTAGGAGTTAACTATGGCTACACCTTC
TRBJ1-1 | TRBV11-2 | . | . | CATEMNTEAFF | TGTGCCACGGAGATGAACACTGAAGCTTTCTTT
TRBJ2-3 | TRBV7-2 | . | . | CASSFSAGRTDTQYF | TGTGCCAGCAGCTTCAGTGCAGGGCGCACAGATACGCAGTATTTT